Below are 3 T cell receptor beta chains sequenced from a single sample in a study of blood T cell repertoires in COVID-19. The protocol was immunoSEQ multiplex PCR, while the TCRdb copy is restricted to in-frame clones and leaves out a portion. This repertoire shows tens of thousands of clones, about 87% found once; its top ten account for 6% to 8%. Material: peripheral blood. The receptor source for this set is a human donor with active COVID-19. The donor label of this sample is uncertain.

The V gene is TRBV6-2 or TRBV6-3, the J gene TRBJ1-5; D is perhaps TRBD1 (6 bases). The germline CDR1 and CDR2 sequences are MNHEY and SVGEGT. The CDR3 is made up of 15 amino acids. Between the trimmed V and J ends, which lost 0 bases and 7 bases, there was a span of 13 bases. The CDR3 protein is CASSYSIEGHQPQHF. As DNA, the CDR3 is TGTGCCAGCAGTTACTCGATAGAGGGACACCAGCCCCAGCATTTT.

J is TRBJ1-1 and V is TRBV7-3; D may be TRBD1 (5 bases). Trimming took 1 base from V and 2 from J, leaving 5 bases between them. CDR1 is SGHTA, CDR2 FQGTGA, per germline. The CDR3 loop spans 13 amino acids. CDR3 in amino acids: CASSLRGNTEAFF. In DNA form, the CDR3 reads TGTGCCAGCAGCTTAAGGGGCAACACTGAAGCTTTCTTT.

A single count supports this clone. The chain couples TRBV28 to TRBJ2-5; 10 bases map to TRBD2. J lost 3 bases, V lost 6 bases, and 10 bases had no gene match. The length of the CDR3 is 16 residues. Germline V gene data show CDR1 as MDHEN and CDR2 as SYDVKM. The CDR3 DNA sequence: TGTGCCAGCAGACAATCTAGCGGGAGTTTTAAAGAGACCCAGTACTTC. It is translated as CASRQSSGSFKETQYF.